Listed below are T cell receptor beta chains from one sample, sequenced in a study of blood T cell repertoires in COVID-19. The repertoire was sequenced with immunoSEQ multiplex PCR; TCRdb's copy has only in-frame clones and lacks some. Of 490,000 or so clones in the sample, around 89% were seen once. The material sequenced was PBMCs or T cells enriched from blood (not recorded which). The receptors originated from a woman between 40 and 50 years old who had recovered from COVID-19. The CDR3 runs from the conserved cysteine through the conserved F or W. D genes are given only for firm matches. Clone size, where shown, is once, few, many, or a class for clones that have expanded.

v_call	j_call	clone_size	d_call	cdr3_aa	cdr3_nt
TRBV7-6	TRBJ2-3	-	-	CASSLTGSTDTQYF	TGTGCCAGCAGCTTGACAGGCAGCACAGATACGCAGTATTTT
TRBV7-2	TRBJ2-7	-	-	CASSFFAGPSYEQYF	TGTGCCAGCAGCTTTTTCGCGGGGCCCTCCTACGAGCAGTACTTC
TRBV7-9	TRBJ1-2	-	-	CASSLALWGEYTF	TGTGCCAGCAGCTTAGCGCTTTGGGGGGAATACACCTTC
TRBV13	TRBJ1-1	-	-	CASSLGSRGHMNTEAFF	TGTGCCAGCAGCTTAGGCTCCAGGGGCCACATGAACACTGAAGCTTTCTTT
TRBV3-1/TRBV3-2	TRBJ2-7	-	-	CASSQDRQGSQYF	TGTGCCAGCAGCCAAGATCGACAAGGATCGCAGTACTTC
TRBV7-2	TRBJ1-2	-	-	CASSPRFNYGYTF	TGTGCCAGCAGCCCTAGGTTTAACTATGGCTACACCTTC
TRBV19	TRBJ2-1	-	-	CASSILTTSYNEQFF	TGTGCCAGTAGTATTTTAACTACCTCCTACAATGAGCAGTTCTTC
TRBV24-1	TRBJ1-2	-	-	CATSDLPGAQGYYGYTF	TGTGCCACCAGTGATTTGCCTGGGGCCCAGGGGTACTATGGCTACACCTTC
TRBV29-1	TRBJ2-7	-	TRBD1	CSVGQGSGEQYF	TGCAGCGTTGGACAGGGGAGCGGCGAGCAGTACTTC
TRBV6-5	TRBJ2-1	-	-	CASNTGSYNEQFF	TGTGCCAGCAACACAGGATCCTACAATGAGCAGTTCTTC
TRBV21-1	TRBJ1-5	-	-	CASPEDREIHDQPQHF	TGTGCCAGCCCCGAGGACAGGGAGATCCACGATCAGCCCCAGCATTTT
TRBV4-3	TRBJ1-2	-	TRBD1	CASSQGTGKFFGAYTF	TGCGCCAGCAGCCAAGGGACAGGGAAGTTCTTTGGAGCTTACACCTTC
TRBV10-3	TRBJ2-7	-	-	CAISAPGLPSYEQYF	TGTGCCATCAGTGCTCCGGGACTCCCCTCCTACGAGCAGTACTTC
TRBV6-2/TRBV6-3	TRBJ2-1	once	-	CASSYLSGAYNEQFF	TGTGCCAGCAGTTATCTGTCGGGTGCCTACAATGAGCAGTTCTTC
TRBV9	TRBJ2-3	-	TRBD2	CASSVGLADSTDTQYF	TGTGCCAGCAGCGTAGGACTAGCGGATAGCACAGATACGCAGTATTTT
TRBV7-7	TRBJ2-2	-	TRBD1	CASSHPAGQGNTGELFF	TGTGCTAGCAGTCATCCGGCGGGACAGGGTAACACCGGGGAGCTGTTTTTT
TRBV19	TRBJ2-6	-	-	CASMSHNRDSGANVLTF	TGTGCCAGTATGAGCCACAACAGGGACTCTGGGGCCAACGTCCTGACTTTC
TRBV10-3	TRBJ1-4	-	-	CAISESPGLIEKLFF	TGTGCCATCAGTGAGTCACCAGGGTTAATTGAAAAACTGTTTTTT
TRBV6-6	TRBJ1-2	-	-	CASTPSGNYGYTF	TGTGCCAGCACCCCTTCAGGGAACTATGGCTACACCTTC
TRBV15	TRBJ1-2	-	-	CATSVSGKVAYGYTF	TGTGCCACCAGCGTATCAGGGAAAGTTGCGTATGGCTACACCTTC
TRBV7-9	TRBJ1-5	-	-	CASSLGRDSNQPQHF	TGTGCCAGCAGCTTAGGGCGGGATAGCAATCAGCCCCAGCATTTT
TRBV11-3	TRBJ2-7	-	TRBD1	CASSRGTGYYEQYF	TGTGCCAGCAGCCGAGGGACAGGGTACTACGAGCAGTACTTC
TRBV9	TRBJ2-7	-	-	CASSVDSSVSFYEQYF	TGTGCCAGCAGCGTAGACTCCTCTGTCTCTTTCTACGAGCAGTACTTC
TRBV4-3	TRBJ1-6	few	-	CASSQDPPGSSSYNSPLHF	TGCGCCAGCAGCCAAGATCCTCCAGGTTCGAGCTCCTATAATTCACCCCTCCACTTT
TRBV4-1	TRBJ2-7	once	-	CASSQGAADPYEQYF	TGCGCCAGCAGCCAAGGAGCGGCGGACCCCTACGAGCAGTACTTC
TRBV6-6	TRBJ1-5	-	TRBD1	CASRNPGQGQPQHF	TGTGCCAGCAGGAACCCGGGACAGGGCCAGCCCCAGCATTTT
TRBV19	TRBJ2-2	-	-	CASSDNRPRTREHTGELFF	TGTGCCAGTAGTGATAATCGCCCCCGCACAAGGGAGCACACCGGGGAGCTGTTTTTT
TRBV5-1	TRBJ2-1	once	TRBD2	CASSPDPGLARTNEQFF	TGCGCCAGCAGCCCTGACCCCGGACTAGCCCGGACCAATGAGCAGTTCTTC
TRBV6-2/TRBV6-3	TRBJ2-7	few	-	CASSDPGQTEQYF	TGTGCCAGCAGCGACCCGGGACAAACGGAGCAGTACTTC
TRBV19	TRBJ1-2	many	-	CASGEIGSGYTF	TGTGCCAGTGGGGAGATCGGGTCTGGCTACACCTTC
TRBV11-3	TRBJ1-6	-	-	CASSLQGLSYNSPLHF	TGTGCCAGCAGCTTGCAGGGCCTCTCCTATAATTCACCCCTCCACTTT
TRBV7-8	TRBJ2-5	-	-	CASSSSLGSWQETQYF	TGTGCCAGCAGCTCATCGCTGGGGAGTTGGCAAGAGACCCAGTACTTC
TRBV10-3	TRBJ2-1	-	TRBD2	CAIRTSGSRDEQFF	TGTGCCATCAGGACTAGCGGGAGTCGGGATGAGCAGTTCTTC
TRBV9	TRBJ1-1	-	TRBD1	CASSATGEVAFF	TGTGCCAGCAGCGCAACAGGGGAGGTTGCTTTCTTT
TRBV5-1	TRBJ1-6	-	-	CASSFGVTYNSPLHF	TGCGCCAGCAGCTTTGGAGTTACCTATAATTCACCCCTCCACTTT
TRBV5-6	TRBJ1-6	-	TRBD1	CASSGQGGSPLHF	TGTGCCAGCAGCGGACAGGGTGGTTCACCCCTCCACTTT
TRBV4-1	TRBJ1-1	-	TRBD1	CASSQVGQPNTEAFF	TGCGCCAGCAGCCAGGTGGGACAGCCGAACACTGAAGCTTTCTTT
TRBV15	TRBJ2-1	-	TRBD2	CATSRGTSESEQFF	TGTGCCACCAGCCGAGGGACTAGCGAGAGTGAGCAGTTCTTC
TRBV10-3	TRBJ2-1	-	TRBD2	CAISEGTSGTSAYNEQFF	TGTGCCATCAGTGAAGGGACTAGCGGAACCTCGGCCTACAATGAGCAGTTCTTC
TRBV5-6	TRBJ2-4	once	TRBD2	CASTSSGSWVNIQYF	TGTGCCAGCACCTCTAGCGGGAGCTGGGTAAACATTCAGTACTTC
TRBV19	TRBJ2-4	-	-	CASSIGRESVVQYF	TGTGCCAGTAGTATCGGTCGGGAAAGTGTGGTTCAGTACTTC
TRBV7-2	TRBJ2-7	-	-	CASSLTPGANEQYF	TGTGCCAGCAGCTTAACACCAGGGGCGAACGAGCAGTACTTC
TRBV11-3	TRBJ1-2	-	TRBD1	CASSWSTMGQGFDGYTF	TGTGCCAGCAGCTGGTCGACGATGGGACAGGGGTTTGATGGCTACACCTTC
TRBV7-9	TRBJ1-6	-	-	CASSWVGPGDSPLHF	TGTGCCAGCAGCTGGGTCGGCCCAGGGGATTCACCCCTCCACTTT
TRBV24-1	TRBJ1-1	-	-	CATRDSSNTEAFF	TGTGCCACCAGGGACAGCTCGAACACTGAAGCTTTCTTT
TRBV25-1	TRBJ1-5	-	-	CASTGGDQPQHF	TGTGCCAGCACGGGGGGCGATCAGCCCCAGCATTTT
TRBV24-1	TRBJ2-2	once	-	CATSDFLVGATGELFF	TGTGCCACCAGTGATTTTTTGGTGGGAGCGACCGGGGAGCTGTTTTTT
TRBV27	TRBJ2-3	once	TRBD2	CASTPVLRGVVTDTQYF	TGTGCCAGCACCCCTGTTCTTCGGGGGGTAGTAACAGATACGCAGTATTTT
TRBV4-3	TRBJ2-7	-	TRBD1	CASSQDSTGGYYKQYF	TGCGCCAGCAGCCAAGATTCGACAGGGGGTTATTACAAGCAGTACTTC
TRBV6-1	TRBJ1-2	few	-	CASSAFWSRAASYGYTF	TGTGCCAGCAGTGCCTTCTGGTCGCGGGCGGCTAGCTATGGCTACACCTTC
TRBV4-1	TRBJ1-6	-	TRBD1	CASSLQSGQGRSPLHF	TGCGCCAGCAGCTTACAATCGGGACAGGGTCGCTCACCCCTCCACTTT
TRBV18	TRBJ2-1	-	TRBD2	CASSTSGGRGEQFF	TGTGCCAGCTCAACTAGCGGGGGACGGGGTGAGCAGTTCTTC
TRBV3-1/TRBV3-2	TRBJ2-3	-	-	CASSPFGGLLRTDTQYF	TGTGCCAGCAGCCCTTTTGGGGGACTCTTGCGCACAGATACGCAGTATTTT
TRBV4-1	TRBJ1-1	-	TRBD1	CASSQGRQGRNTEAFF	TGCGCCAGCAGCCAAGGCCGACAGGGGAGGAACACTGAAGCTTTCTTT
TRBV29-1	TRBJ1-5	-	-	CSVAHGGNQPQHF	TGCAGCGTTGCACACGGAGGTAATCAGCCCCAGCATTTT
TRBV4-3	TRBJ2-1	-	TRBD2	CASSLTGGSFYEQFF	TGCGCCAGCAGCCTCACGGGGGGTAGTTTTTATGAGCAGTTCTTC
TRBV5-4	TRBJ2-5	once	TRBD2	CASSHETGTSGRAVETQYF	TGTGCCAGCAGCCATGAGACCGGGACTAGCGGGAGGGCCGTAGAGACCCAGTACTTC
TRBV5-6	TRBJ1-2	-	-	CASSINSNYGYTF	TGTGCCAGCAGCATCAACTCTAACTATGGCTACACCTTC
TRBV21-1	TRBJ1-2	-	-	CASGPGGQEFANYGYTF	TGTGCCAGCGGCCCGGGGGGACAGGAATTTGCCAACTATGGCTACACCTTC